Listed below are T cell receptor beta chains from one sample, sequenced in a study of blood T cell repertoires in COVID-19. The repertoire was sequenced with immunoSEQ multiplex PCR; TCRdb's copy has only in-frame clones and lacks some. Here the sample spans around 220,000 clones, approximately 85% being singletons. Input material: peripheral blood. The source of these receptors is a woman of 80 years or more with COVID-19, enrolled during active disease. Both conserved end residues are part of each CDR3. A D gene is named only where the DNA matches it firmly. Clone size is given for some rows only: seen once, a few or many times, or a class if the clone is expanded.

abundance: .; d_gene: .; j_gene: TRBJ2-7; v_gene: TRBV7-8; CDR3aa: CASSLGTTNEQYF; CDR3nt: TGTGCCAGCAGCTTAGGGACTACCAACGAGCAGTACTTC
abundance: .; d_gene: .; j_gene: TRBJ2-3; v_gene: TRBV29-1; CDR3aa: CSVRRVVDTQYF; CDR3nt: TGCAGCGTACGACGGGTGGTAGATACGCAGTATTTT
abundance: .; d_gene: TRBD1; j_gene: TRBJ1-6; v_gene: TRBV7-3; CDR3aa: CASSVTGVDSPLHF; CDR3nt: TGTGCCAGCAGCGTCACAGGGGTGGATTCACCCCTCCACTTT
abundance: .; d_gene: TRBD1; j_gene: TRBJ1-1; v_gene: TRBV7-9; CDR3aa: CASSLSGQGVEAFF; CDR3nt: TGTGCCAGCAGCTTAAGTGGACAGGGCGTTGAAGCTTTCTTT
abundance: .; d_gene: .; j_gene: TRBJ2-7; v_gene: TRBV5-4; CDR3aa: CASSLVGGETYEQYF; CDR3nt: TGTGCCAGCAGCTTGGTAGGAGGAGAGACCTACGAGCAGTACTTC
abundance: .; d_gene: TRBD2; j_gene: TRBJ2-2; v_gene: TRBV5-1; CDR3aa: CASRGRTSDTGELFF; CDR3nt: TGCGCCAGCAGGGGGAGGACTAGCGACACCGGGGAGCTGTTTTTT
abundance: .; d_gene: TRBD1; j_gene: TRBJ1-2; v_gene: TRBV18; CDR3aa: CASSAGGDGYTF; CDR3nt: TGTGCCAGCTCAGCAGGGGGCGACGGCTACACCTTC
abundance: .; d_gene: TRBD1; j_gene: TRBJ1-2; v_gene: TRBV11-2; CDR3aa: CASSSSGTDGYTF; CDR3nt: TGTGCCAGCAGCTCCTCCGGGACAGATGGCTACACCTTC
abundance: .; d_gene: .; j_gene: TRBJ1-1; v_gene: TRBV7-9; CDR3aa: CASSSGPNTEAFF; CDR3nt: TGTGCCAGCAGCTCGGGTCCCAACACTGAAGCTTTCTTT
abundance: .; d_gene: .; j_gene: TRBJ1-5; v_gene: TRBV28; CDR3aa: CASSLRQVHQPQHF; CDR3nt: TGTGCCAGCAGTTTACGACAGGTCCATCAGCCCCAGCATTTT
abundance: .; d_gene: TRBD1; j_gene: TRBJ1-2; v_gene: TRBV7-2; CDR3aa: CASSRDRGRVNGYTF; CDR3nt: TGTGCCAGCAGTAGGGACAGGGGGCGCGTGAATGGCTACACCTTC
abundance: once; d_gene: TRBD2; j_gene: TRBJ2-1; v_gene: TRBV19; CDR3aa: CASKASGTRGLREQFF; CDR3nt: TGTGCCAGTAAGGCTAGCGGGACGAGGGGATTGAGAGAGCAGTTCTTC
abundance: .; d_gene: .; j_gene: TRBJ1-6; v_gene: TRBV5-6; CDR3aa: CASGRGFSPLHF; CDR3nt: TGTGCCAGCGGTCGAGGGTTTTCACCCCTCCACTTT
abundance: .; d_gene: TRBD1; j_gene: TRBJ2-1; v_gene: TRBV4-1; CDR3aa: CASSLGTVYNEQFF; CDR3nt: TGCGCCAGCAGCCTAGGGACAGTTTACAATGAGCAGTTCTTC
abundance: .; d_gene: TRBD1; j_gene: TRBJ2-6; v_gene: TRBV11-2; CDR3aa: CASSLETGAGANVLTF; CDR3nt: TGTGCCAGCAGCTTAGAGACAGGGGCTGGGGCCAACGTCCTGACTTTC
abundance: once; d_gene: TRBD2; j_gene: TRBJ2-1; v_gene: TRBV12-3/TRBV12-4; CDR3aa: CASSLSGGNEQFF; CDR3nt: TGTGCCAGCAGTTTGAGCGGGGGTAATGAGCAGTTCTTC
abundance: .; d_gene: TRBD2; j_gene: TRBJ2-7; v_gene: TRBV29-1; CDR3aa: CPKGTSGSTVTYEQYF; CDR3nt: TGTCCGAAAGGGACTAGCGGGAGTACAGTTACCTACGAGCAGTACTTC
abundance: once; d_gene: TRBD1; j_gene: TRBJ2-5; v_gene: TRBV6-2/TRBV6-3; CDR3aa: CASSSGTGDETQYF; CDR3nt: TGTGCCAGCAGTTCCGGGACAGGGGACGAGACCCAGTACTTC
abundance: .; d_gene: .; j_gene: TRBJ1-1; v_gene: TRBV5-5; CDR3aa: CASSPVEGINTEAFF; CDR3nt: TGTGCCAGCAGCCCGGTGGAGGGGATCAACACTGAAGCTTTCTTT
abundance: .; d_gene: .; j_gene: TRBJ1-1; v_gene: TRBV7-2; CDR3aa: CASSSGGGPNTEAFF; CDR3nt: TGTGCCAGCAGCTCCGGCGGGGGCCCGAACACTGAAGCTTTCTTT
abundance: .; d_gene: .; j_gene: TRBJ2-1; v_gene: TRBV7-2; CDR3aa: CASSLRGKNEQFF; CDR3nt: TGTGCCAGCAGCTTAAGAGGAAAAAATGAGCAGTTCTTC
abundance: .; d_gene: TRBD1; j_gene: TRBJ2-2; v_gene: TRBV19; CDR3aa: CACTGTGMNTGELFF; CDR3nt: TGTGCCTGTACCGGGACAGGCATGAACACCGGGGAGCTGTTTTTT
abundance: .; d_gene: TRBD1; j_gene: TRBJ1-1; v_gene: TRBV7-9; CDR3aa: CASSFPQGAGTEAFF; CDR3nt: TGTGCCAGCAGCTTTCCCCAGGGGGCGGGCACTGAAGCTTTCTTT
abundance: .; d_gene: TRBD2; j_gene: TRBJ2-5; v_gene: TRBV7-3; CDR3aa: CASSPGLAGFQETQYF; CDR3nt: TGTGCCAGCAGCCCGGGACTAGCGGGTTTCCAAGAGACCCAGTACTTC
abundance: .; d_gene: TRBD1; j_gene: TRBJ2-5; v_gene: TRBV5-1; CDR3aa: CASSEGETGGKTQYF; CDR3nt: TGCGCCAGCAGCGAGGGGGAGACAGGGGGCAAGACCCAGTACTTC
abundance: .; d_gene: .; j_gene: TRBJ2-7; v_gene: TRBV15; CDR3aa: CATSSLGTFYGEQYF; CDR3nt: TGTGCCACCAGCAGCCTCGGGACTTTTTACGGCGAGCAGTACTTC
abundance: .; d_gene: .; j_gene: TRBJ1-4; v_gene: TRBV30; CDR3aa: CAWSVPPGGLGKKLFF; CDR3nt: TGTGCCTGGAGTGTACCCCCGGGAGGTTTAGGGAAAAAACTGTTTTTT
abundance: once; d_gene: TRBD1; j_gene: TRBJ1-2; v_gene: TRBV7-2; CDR3aa: CASSTRRDSGGGYTF; CDR3nt: TGTGCCAGCAGCACCCGACGGGACAGCGGCGGAGGCTACACCTTC
abundance: .; d_gene: .; j_gene: TRBJ2-5; v_gene: TRBV28; CDR3aa: CASSLWSPGGQETQYF; CDR3nt: TGTGCCAGCAGTTTATGGTCACCCGGGGGGCAGGAGACCCAGTACTTC
abundance: .; d_gene: .; j_gene: TRBJ1-4; v_gene: TRBV3-1/TRBV3-2; CDR3aa: CASSQGDVPAGEKLFF; CDR3nt: TGTGCCAGCAGCCAAGGCGACGTCCCGGCGGGTGAAAAACTGTTTTTT
abundance: .; d_gene: .; j_gene: TRBJ1-6; v_gene: TRBV18; CDR3aa: CASSPTANNSPLHF; CDR3nt: TGTGCCAGCTCACCAACAGCCAATAATTCACCCCTCCACTTT
abundance: once; d_gene: .; j_gene: TRBJ2-4; v_gene: TRBV6-5; CDR3aa: CASSYSQGWNIQYF; CDR3nt: TGTGCCAGCAGTTACTCCCAGGGCTGGAACATTCAGTACTTC
abundance: .; d_gene: TRBD1; j_gene: TRBJ1-6; v_gene: TRBV7-3; CDR3aa: CASSTGTVSNSPLHF; CDR3nt: TGTGCCAGCAGCACCGGGACAGTCAGCAATTCACCCCTCCACTTT
abundance: once; d_gene: TRBD1; j_gene: TRBJ2-5; v_gene: TRBV15; CDR3aa: CATSRDPRGRETQYF; CDR3nt: TGTGCCACCAGCAGAGATCCCAGGGGGCGGGAGACCCAGTACTTC
abundance: .; d_gene: .; j_gene: TRBJ1-2; v_gene: TRBV11-1; CDR3aa: CASSLTERGGYTF; CDR3nt: TGTGCCAGCAGCTTAACAGAAAGGGGTGGCTACACCTTC
abundance: once; d_gene: .; j_gene: TRBJ1-5; v_gene: TRBV9; CDR3aa: CASSVDSDQPQHF; CDR3nt: TGTGCCAGCAGCGTAGACAGTGATCAGCCCCAGCATTTT
abundance: .; d_gene: TRBD2; j_gene: TRBJ2-1; v_gene: TRBV7-9; CDR3aa: CASSLAGGRSWEQFF; CDR3nt: TGTGCCAGCAGCCTAGCGGGGGGGCGGAGTTGGGAGCAGTTCTTC
abundance: .; d_gene: TRBD1; j_gene: TRBJ1-2; v_gene: TRBV27; CDR3aa: CASSPDRGQNYGYTF; CDR3nt: TGTGCCAGCAGTCCCGACAGGGGGCAGAACTATGGCTACACCTTC
abundance: .; d_gene: .; j_gene: TRBJ2-6; v_gene: TRBV2; CDR3aa: CASGRVGANVLTF; CDR3nt: TGTGCCAGCGGTCGGGTGGGGGCCAACGTCCTGACTTTC
abundance: .; d_gene: TRBD1; j_gene: TRBJ1-4; v_gene: TRBV5-6; CDR3aa: CASSLRDQGDNEKLFF; CDR3nt: TGTGCCAGCAGCTTACGCGATCAGGGGGATAATGAAAAACTGTTTTTT
abundance: .; d_gene: .; j_gene: TRBJ2-3; v_gene: TRBV29-1; CDR3aa: CSADSSTDTQYF; CDR3nt: TGCAGCGCGGACTCTAGCACAGATACGCAGTATTTT
abundance: .; d_gene: .; j_gene: TRBJ1-2; v_gene: TRBV4-1; CDR3aa: CASSQAGGRDGLRNYGYTF; CDR3nt: TGCGCCAGCAGCCAAGCCGGGGGGCGGGACGGCCTACGAAACTATGGCTACACCTTC
abundance: .; d_gene: .; j_gene: TRBJ1-2; v_gene: TRBV18; CDR3aa: CASSLNSAANYGYTF; CDR3nt: TGTGCCAGCTCACTAAACTCAGCGGCTAACTATGGCTACACCTTC
abundance: .; d_gene: TRBD1; j_gene: TRBJ1-2; v_gene: TRBV27; CDR3aa: CASGTGGSGGYTF; CDR3nt: TGTGCCAGCGGGACAGGGGGCTCAGGTGGCTACACCTTC
abundance: .; d_gene: TRBD1; j_gene: TRBJ2-7; v_gene: TRBV9; CDR3aa: CASSVGQGAAGSNYEQYF; CDR3nt: TGTGCCAGCAGCGTAGGACAGGGGGCGGCTGGTTCCAACTACGAGCAGTACTTC
abundance: once; d_gene: .; j_gene: TRBJ2-7; v_gene: TRBV5-1; CDR3aa: CATTLGTGYEQYF; CDR3nt: TGCGCCACAACCCTTGGGACTGGCTACGAGCAGTACTTC
abundance: .; d_gene: TRBD1; j_gene: TRBJ2-2; v_gene: TRBV5-4; CDR3aa: CASSLGADRGRTGELFF; CDR3nt: TGTGCCAGCAGCTTGGGAGCTGACAGGGGGCGCACCGGGGAGCTGTTTTTT
abundance: .; d_gene: .; j_gene: TRBJ1-2; v_gene: TRBV10-1; CDR3aa: CASTGCNGYTF; CDR3nt: TGCGCCAGTACAGGCTGTAATGGCTACACCTTC